The 23 T cell receptor beta chains below were found in one sample sequenced in a study of blood T cell repertoires in COVID-19. Using immunoSEQ multiplex PCR, the repertoire was profiled, and TCRdb retains in-frame clones only, with some absent. Among approximately 120,000 clones listed, more than 80% were seen once. Sequencing was done on a sample of peripheral blood. The receptors shown here come from a human donor in a cohort sampled during active COVID-19.

The chain employs TRBV9 and TRBJ2-7; possible D gene TRBD1, 5 bases. Germline V gene sequence: CDR1 SGDLS, CDR2 YYNGEE. The CDR3 is 16 amino acids. V lost 0 bases and J 5 bases, leaving 18 bases between the germline ends. The CDR3 nucleotides are TGTGCCAGCAGCGTAGCTCAGGGCGGCCCAGGACACGAGCAGTACTTC. This sequence encodes CASSVAQGGPGHEQYF.

DNA of the CDR3: TGTGCCAGCAGCGTAGGGGTGGGAGTTTACTATGGCTACACCTTC. Translated, it gives CASSVGVGVYYGYTF. V usage is TRBV9 and J usage is TRBJ1-2; no clear D. The CDR3 length is 15 residues. The germline V gene has CDR1 SGDLS and CDR2 YYNGEE. V was clipped by 0 bases and J by 3 bases, with 12 bases between them.

The chain is built from TRBV3-1 (or the pseudogene TRBV3-2) and TRBJ1-3, with D tentatively TRBD1 (5 bases). The germline V gene has CDR1 LGHDT and CDR2 YNNKEL (reference sequence). V dropped 1 base and J dropped 2 bases, with 21 bases sitting between them. The CDR3 extends over 19 amino acids. DNA of the CDR3: TGTGCCAGCAGCCAAGTCGGAGCAGGGACTAAGCATCCTGGAAACACCATATATTTT. Translating gives CASSQVGAGTKHPGNTIYF.

The CDR3 sequence is CASSLGLAVYNEQFF. As DNA, the CDR3 is TGCGCCAGCAGCTTGGGACTAGCGGTTTACAATGAGCAGTTCTTC. The rearrangement links TRBV5-1 to TRBJ2-1; 9 positions match TRBD2. Per the germline V gene, CDR1 is SGHRS and CDR2 is YFSETQ. The V segment lost 0 bases and the J segment 4 bases; nucleotides outside the gene matches: 2. CDR3 length: 15 amino acids.

The rearrangement links TRBV30 to TRBJ1-1; TRBD1 is a possible D gene (6 bases). Per germline, CDR1 GTSNPN and CDR2 SVGIG (reference sequence). The CDR3 is 19 residues long. V was trimmed by 0 bases and J by 0 bases, leaving 23 bases between them. This CDR3 reads CAWSVSPPGTLDMNTEAFF. CDR3 nucleotide sequence: TGTGCCTGGAGTGTTTCCCCCCCCGGGACACTAGATATGAACACTGAAGCTTTCTTT.

V gene TRBV15 combines with J gene TRBJ1-1; D may be TRBD1 (6 bases). V lost 0 bases and J 8 bases, leaving 16 bases between the germline ends. This CDR3 contains 15 residues. The germline CDR1 and CDR2 sequences are LNHNV and YYDKDF (reference sequence). DNA of the CDR3: TGTGCCACCAGCAGAGAGAGGGGGTTAAAAGGGGAAGCTTTCTTT. It is translated as CATSRERGLKGEAFF.

The V gene is TRBV7-9, the J gene TRBJ1-4, with 9 positions matching TRBD1. CDR3 length: 14 amino acids. The germline gives CDR1 SEHNR, CDR2 FQNEAQ (reference sequence). V lost 3 bases and J lost 10; bases outside the gene matches: 6. The DNA of the CDR3 is TGTGCCAGCAGCTTGGGGACAGGGCGGGGAAAACTGTTTTTT. This gives the protein CASSLGTGRGKLFF.

The rearrangement joins TRBV5-5 to TRBJ1-1, with D unresolved. Germline V gene lookup returns CDR1 SGHKS and CDR2 YYEKEE (reference sequence). The length of the CDR3 is 13 residues. The V end was cut by 4 bases, the J end by 4 bases, with 11 bases between. CDR3 loop: CASSGEGFTEAFF. In DNA form, the CDR3 reads TGTGCCAGCAGCGGGGAGGGTTTCACTGAAGCTTTCTTT. The entire variable domain, with the rest obtained from reference TRBV5-5 and TRBJ1-1, is as follows: DAGVTQSPTHLIKTRGQQVTLRCSPISGHKSVSWYQQVLGQGPQFIFQYYEKEERGRGNFPDRFSARQFPNYSSELNVNALLLGDSALYLCASSGEGFTEAFFGQGTRLTVV.

This clone has just a few counts. This chain joins TRBV5-1 and TRBJ1-5; the match to TRBD1 covers 10 bases. With 0 bases clipped from V and 6 bases from J, the junction kept 6 bases outside the gene matches. Germline CDR1 is SGHRS and CDR2 is YFSETQ. The CDR3 has 16 residues. The CDR3 reads CASSLGPTGGTQPQHF. CDR3 DNA sequence: TGCGCCAGCAGCTTGGGACCGACAGGGGGCACTCAGCCCCAGCATTTT.

The chain uses TRBV10-2 and TRBJ2-2; the D gene is possibly TRBD1 (6 bases). From germline, CDR1 is WSHSY and CDR2 SAAADI. CDR3 length: 16 amino acids. The V end lost 3 bases, the J end lost 3 bases, and 14 bases lay between the germline ends. The CDR3 spells CASSERGSTDTGELFF. The DNA for the CDR3 is TGCGCCAGCAGTGAAAGGGGGTCGACGGACACCGGGGAGCTGTTTTTT.

Here the CDR3 DNA reads TGTGCCAGCAGCTTGAATGGGGGGGCGCAAATTAACTATGGCTACACCTTC. This translates into CASSLNGGAQINYGYTF. The gene calls are TRBV5-4 and TRBJ1-2; possible D gene TRBD1, 6 bases. There are 17 residues in the CDR3. Germline loops: CDR1 SGHNT, CDR2 YYREEE (reference sequence). The V end lost 1 base, the J end lost 1 base, and 17 bases lay between the germline ends. Looking up the rest from reference TRBV5-4 and TRBJ1-2 gives the full variable domain: ETGVTQSPTHLIKTRGQQVTLRCSSQSGHNTVSWYQQALGQGPQFIFQYYREEENGRGNFPPRFSGLQFPNYSSELNVNALELDDSALYLCASSLNGGAQINYGYTFGSGTRLTVV.

The chain employs TRBV18 and TRBJ2-3; the D is unclear. In germline, CDR1 is KGHSH, CDR2 LQKENI. The CDR3 contains 14 residues. The V end was cut by 1 base, the J end by 5 bases, with 10 bases between. In DNA, the CDR3 is TGTGCCAGCTCACCACTCTCTAGTCAAGATACGCAGTATTTT. Its protein is CASSPLSSQDTQYF.

This sequence joins TRBV19 and TRBJ2-1, with a weak D call TRBD2 (5 bases). Trimming cost V 0 bases and J 6 bases, with 15 bases left between them. The germline V gene has CDR1 LNHDA and CDR2 SQIVND (reference sequence). The CDR3 sequence is 16 residues long. CDR3 sequence reads: CASSIEPSLAGNEQFF. CDR3 nucleotide sequence: TGTGCCAGTAGTATAGAGCCTAGCCTGGCTGGCAATGAGCAGTTCTTC.

V gene TRBV30 combines with J gene TRBJ2-7; tentative D call: TRBD1 (6 bases). V was pared by 4 bases and J by 5 bases, with 18 bases between. The CDR3 is made up of 14 amino acids. Germline V gene data show CDR1 as GTSNPN and CDR2 as SVGIG (reference sequence). CDR3 sequence: CAWTLQGNRNEQYF. The CDR3 DNA sequence: TGTGCCTGGACCCTACAGGGAAATAGGAACGAGCAGTACTTC.

The chain is built from TRBV12-5 and TRBJ2-1; a weak D match, TRBD2 (5 bases). V lost 7 bases, J lost 3 bases, and 13 bases lay in between. Germline V CDR1 and CDR2: LGHNT, FRNRAP. This CDR3 region has 14 residues. The CDR3 loop is CASAEQSGYNEQFF. CDR3 bases: TGTGCTAGTGCCGAGCAAAGCGGCTACAATGAGCAGTTCTTC.

The V gene is TRBV7-9, the J gene TRBJ1-2, with D hard to call. V was clipped by 0 bases and J by 2 bases, with 7 bases between them. The CDR3 covers 14 residues. CDR1 and CDR2 from the germline V gene are SEHNR and FQNEAQ (reference sequence). Written as DNA, the CDR3 is TGTGCCAGCAGCTTAGCCCTCCCCAACTATGGCTACACCTTC. This sequence encodes CASSLALPNYGYTF. The entire variable domain, with the rest obtained from reference TRBV7-9 and TRBJ1-2, is as follows: DTGVSQNPRHKITKRGQNVTFRCDPISEHNRLYWYRQTLGQGPEFLTYFQNEAQLEKSRLLSDRFSAERPKGSFSTLEIQRTEQGDSAMYLCASSLALPNYGYTFGSGTRLTVV.

This rearrangement joins TRBV5-4 to TRBJ2-3; 10 bases align to TRBD2. With V trimmed by 4 bases and J by 5 bases, 13 bases remained unmatched. The germline V gene has CDR1 SGHNT and CDR2 YYREEE (reference sequence). The CDR3 runs 17 residues. This CDR3 reads CASSKDPSGGLLDTQYF. The CDR3 nucleotides read TGTGCCAGCAGCAAAGATCCTAGCGGGGGTTTGTTAGATACGCAGTATTTT.

The gene calls are TRBV7-9 and TRBJ1-2; D may be TRBD1 (5 bases). Germline lookup yields CDR1 SEHNR and CDR2 FQNEAQ (reference sequence). This CDR3 region has 13 residues. V was clipped by 5 bases and J by 2 bases, with 9 bases between them. The CDR3 DNA follows: TGTGCCAGCAGCGGACATTTCAACTATGGCTACACCTTC. Its translation: CASSGHFNYGYTF.

This CDR3 is CASITRGWNTEAFF. The CDR3 DNA reads TGTGCCAGCATCACTCGGGGGTGGAACACTGAAGCTTTCTTT. The chain combines TRBV13 with TRBJ1-1; D might be TRBD1 (5 bases). V was cut by 7 bases and J by 1 base, with 13 bases left in between. Per germline, CDR1 PRHDT and CDR2 FYEKMQ (reference sequence). The CDR3 is made up of 14 amino acids.

The chain combines TRBV6-5 with TRBJ1-1; unclear D gene. The CDR3 sequence is 15 residues long. The V gene's germline CDR1 is MNHEY and CDR2 SVGAGI. V lost 0 bases, J lost 7 bases, and 15 bases lay in between. This CDR3 reads CASSYSLRGSDEAFF. CDR3 in DNA: TGTGCCAGCAGTTACTCGCTCCGGGGTTCTGATGAAGCTTTCTTT.

The chain combines TRBV9 with TRBJ2-1; D may be TRBD1 (5 bases). Trimming took 0 bases from V and 4 from J, leaving 20 bases between them. Germline-derived CDR1 and CDR2 are SGDLS and YYNGEE. The CDR3 is 18 amino acids. The CDR3 sequence: CASSVDLGRPPAYNEQFF. The CDR3, as DNA: TGTGCCAGCAGCGTAGATCTGGGGCGACCACCCGCATACAATGAGCAGTTCTTC. Variable domain in full (rest from reference TRBV9 and TRBJ2-1): DSGVTQTPKHLITATGQRVTLRCSPRSGDLSVYWYQQSLDQGLQFLIQYYNGEERAKGNILERFSAQQFPDLHSELNLSSLELGDSALYFCASSVDLGRPPAYNEQFFGPGTRLTVL.

The V gene is TRBV10-3, the J gene TRBJ2-1, with 10 bases fitting TRBD2. V dropped 7 bases and J dropped 4; count of bases not matched to a gene: 7. This CDR3 is 15 amino acids long. Germline values: CDR1 ENHRY, CDR2 SYGVKD. The CDR3 DNA reads TGTGCCATCACGGGCCAGCGGGGGGGATACAATGAGCAGTTCTTC. This sequence encodes CAITGQRGGYNEQFF.

The gene calls are TRBV5-6 and TRBJ2-3; possible D gene TRBD1, 5 bases. V was shortened by 5 bases and J by 4 bases, with 14 bases between the two germline ends. Germline CDR1 reads SGHDT; CDR2 reads YYEEEE. This CDR3 spans 14 amino acids. CDR3 sequence reads: CASRGQGGADTQYF. CDR3 nucleotide sequence: TGTGCCAGCAGGGGGCAGGGTGGGGCAGATACGCAGTATTTT.